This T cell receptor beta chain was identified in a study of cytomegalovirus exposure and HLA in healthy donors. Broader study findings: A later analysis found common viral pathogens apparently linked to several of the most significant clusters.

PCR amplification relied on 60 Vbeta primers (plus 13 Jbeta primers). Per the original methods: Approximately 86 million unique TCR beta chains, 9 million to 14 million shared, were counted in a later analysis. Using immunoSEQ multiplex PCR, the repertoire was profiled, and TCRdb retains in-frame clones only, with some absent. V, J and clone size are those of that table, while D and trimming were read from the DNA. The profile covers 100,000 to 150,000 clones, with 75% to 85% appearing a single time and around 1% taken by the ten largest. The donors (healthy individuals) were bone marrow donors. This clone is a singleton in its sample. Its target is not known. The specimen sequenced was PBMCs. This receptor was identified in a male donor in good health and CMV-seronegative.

This CDR3 is CACNPGTGLGANVLTF. CDR3 bases: TGTGCCTGCAATCCCGGGACAGGGCTCGGGGCCAACGTCCTGACTTTC. The chain is built from TRBV30 and TRBJ2-6, with TRBD1 matching over 9 bases. The junction had 10 bases not matched to a gene; V was cut back by 6 bases and J by 4 bases. The germline CDR1 and CDR2 sequences are GTSNPN and SVGIG (reference sequence). The CDR3 spans 16 residues.